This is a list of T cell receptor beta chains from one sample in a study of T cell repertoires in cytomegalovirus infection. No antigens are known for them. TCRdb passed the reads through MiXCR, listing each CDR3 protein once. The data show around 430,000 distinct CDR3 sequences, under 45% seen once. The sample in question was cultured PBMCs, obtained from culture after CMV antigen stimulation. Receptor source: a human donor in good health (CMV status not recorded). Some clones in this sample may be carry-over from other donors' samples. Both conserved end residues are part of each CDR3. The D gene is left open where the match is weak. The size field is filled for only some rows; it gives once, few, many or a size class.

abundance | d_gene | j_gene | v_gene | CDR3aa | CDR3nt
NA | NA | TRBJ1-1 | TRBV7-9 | CAGHATANTEAFF | TGTGCCGGTCATGCCACAGCGAACACTGAAGCTTTCTTT
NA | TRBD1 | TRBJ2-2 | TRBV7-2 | CASSYRGRRAGELFF | TGTGCCAGCAGCTACAGGGGGCGAAGGGCCGGGGAGCTGTTTTTT
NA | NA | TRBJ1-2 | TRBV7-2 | CASSSQVGVYGYTF | TGTGCCAGCAGCTCACAAGTTGGGGTCTATGGCTACACCTTC
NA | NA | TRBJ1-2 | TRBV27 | CASSFRDMVGYTF | TGTGCCAGCAGTTTCCGGGACATGGTGGGCTACACCTTC
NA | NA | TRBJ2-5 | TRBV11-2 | CASSLGVAGQTQYF | TGTGCCAGCAGCTTAGGGGTGGCAGGGCAGACCCAGTACTTC
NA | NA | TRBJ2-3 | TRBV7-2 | CASSLVAPTDTQYF | TGTGCCAGCAGCTTAGTAGCGCCCACAGATACGCAGTATTTT
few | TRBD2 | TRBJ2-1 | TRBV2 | CASSPTSGYNEQFF | TGTGCCAGCAGTCCGACTAGCGGCTACAATGAGCAGTTCTTC
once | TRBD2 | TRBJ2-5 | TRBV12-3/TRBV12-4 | CASSPTSGLKETQYF | TGTGCCAGCAGCCCGACTAGCGGACTTAAAGAGACCCAGTACTTC
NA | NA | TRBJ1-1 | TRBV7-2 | CASSRPLERAFF | TGTGCCAGCAGCCGACCGTTAGAGAGGGCTTTCTTT
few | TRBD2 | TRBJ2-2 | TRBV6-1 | CASRLAGGPSGELFF | TGTGCCAGCAGATTAGCGGGGGGGCCCTCCGGGGAGCTGTTTTTT